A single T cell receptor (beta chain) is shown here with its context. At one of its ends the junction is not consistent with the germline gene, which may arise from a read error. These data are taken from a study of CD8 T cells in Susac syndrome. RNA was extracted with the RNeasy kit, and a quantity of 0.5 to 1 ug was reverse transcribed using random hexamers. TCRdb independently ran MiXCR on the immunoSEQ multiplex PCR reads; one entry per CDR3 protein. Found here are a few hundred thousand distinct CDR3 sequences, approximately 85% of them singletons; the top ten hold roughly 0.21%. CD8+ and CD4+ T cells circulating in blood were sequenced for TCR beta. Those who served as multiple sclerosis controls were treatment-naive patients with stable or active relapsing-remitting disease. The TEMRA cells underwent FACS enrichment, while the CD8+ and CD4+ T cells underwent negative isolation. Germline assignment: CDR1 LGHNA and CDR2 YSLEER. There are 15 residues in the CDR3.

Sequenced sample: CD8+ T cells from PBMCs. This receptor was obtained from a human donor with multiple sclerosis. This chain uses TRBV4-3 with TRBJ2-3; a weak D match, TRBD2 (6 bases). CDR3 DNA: TGCGCCAGCAGCCGACTGACTAGTAACGCAGATGCGCAGTATTTT. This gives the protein CASSRLTSNADAQYF.